The clone carrying this T cell receptor beta chain was observed once. Relative to the germline gene, one junction end is altered; a read error may explain this. The investigators amplified TCR beta CDR3 regions from RNA transcripts. HTBI primers were used for first-round RT-PCR of the TCR CDR3. One entry per CDR3 protein results from TCRdb running MiXCR on the multiplex PCR reads. Of 30,000 to 45,000 distinct CDR3 sequences in the sample, 50% to 55% were seen once. This entry belongs to a study of T cells in Graves' hyperthyroidism and ophthalmopathy. This TCR was recovered from a man in his forties with Graves' ophthalmopathy. The sequencing input was blood.

The CDR3 sequence is CARSRGTGGYSEQFF. In DNA, the CDR3 is TGTGCCCGCAGCAGAGGGACAGGGGGGTACAGTGAGCAGTTCTTC. This chain links TRBV12-3 or TRBV12-4 with TRBJ2-1; the match to TRBD1 covers 11 bases. The CDR3 spans 15 residues.